The 20 T cell receptor beta chains reported below all come from one sample, sequenced in a study of blood T cell repertoires in COVID-19. TCRdb keeps only in-frame clones here, not all; method: immunoSEQ multiplex PCR. The repertoire holds around 26,000 clones, with roughly 80% as singletons. The sequenced sample consisted of peripheral blood. These receptors were obtained from a woman aged 80 or older with acute or convalescent COVID-19.

This clone appeared a single time. Here the CDR3 DNA reads TGTGCCAGCAGCGTAGGTTTTAGCATTTCCAATGAGCAGTTCTTC. Protein product: CASSVGFSISNEQFF. The chain uses TRBV9 and TRBJ2-1; D is ambiguous. V lost 0 bases and J lost 6, with 13 bases in between. This CDR3 contains 15 residues. Germline CDR1 and CDR2: SGDLS and YYNGEE.

The chain uses TRBV19 and TRBJ1-2, with D maybe TRBD1 (5 bases). Trimming stripped 6 bases from V and 2 bases from J, with 13 bases between. Germline assignment: CDR1 LNHDA and CDR2 SQIVND (reference sequence). The CDR3 is 14 amino acids. Here the CDR3 DNA reads TGTGCCAGTAGCCGACACGACAGCAACTATGGCTACACCTTC. This sequence encodes CASSRHDSNYGYTF.

The genes are TRBV6-5 and TRBJ2-1, with a tentative D call TRBD2 (6 bases). The V gene lost 8 bases and the J gene lost 8 bases, with 13 bases spanning the gap. CDR1 and CDR2 (germline): MNHEY, SVGAGI. The CDR3 consists of 12 residues. The CDR3 region has the DNA TGTGCCAGCGGAGGGTGGGGATATGAGCAGTTCTTC. Translation gives CASGGWGYEQFF.

In its sample, this clone was seen a few times. This sequence joins TRBV4-1 and TRBJ2-5; TRBD1 is a possible D gene (6 bases). This CDR3 is built from 14 residues. CDR1 and CDR2 (germline): MGHRA, YSYEKL. The V and J ends lost 6 bases and 5 bases respectively, with 16 bases between them. The CDR3 bases are TGCGCCAGCAGAACGAACAGGGTGGGGGAGACCCAGTACTTC. Translated, it gives CASRTNRVGETQYF.

This rearrangement joins TRBV6-5 to TRBJ1-4; 9 positions agree with TRBD1. With V trimmed by 0 bases and J by 8 bases, 7 bases remained unmatched. This CDR3 comprises 16 residues. From germline, CDR1 is MNHEY and CDR2 SVGAGI. CDR3 bases: TGTGCCAGCAGTTACTCGAAGGGGACAGGGAAGGAAAAACTGTTTTTT. This translates into CASSYSKGTGKEKLFF.

For the CDR3, the DNA is TGTGCCAGCAGTCTCCGACAGGGGGCTGCAGATACGCAGTATTTT. Translated: CASSLRQGAADTQYF. This sequence joins TRBV6-6 and TRBJ2-3, with 10 nucleotides matching TRBD1. The CDR3 is 15 residues long. CDR1 is MNHNY and CDR2 is SVGAGI in the germline V gene (reference sequence). The V gene end was trimmed by 5 bases and the J gene end by 4 bases; junction bases not matched to a gene: 6.

The CDR3 sequence is CASSPRSGSSTDTQYF. The CDR3 DNA sequence: TGTGCCAGCAGTCCCCGGTCGGGATCTAGCACAGATACGCAGTATTTT. The chain couples TRBV6-6 to TRBJ2-3; D might be TRBD2 (5 bases). Germline assignment: CDR1 MNHNY and CDR2 SVGAGI (reference sequence). The CDR3 spans 16 residues. V was cut by 5 bases and J by 0 bases, with 15 bases left in between.

The genes are TRBV2 and TRBJ1-6; D remains unclear. Trimming took 6 bases from V and 4 from J, leaving 7 bases between them. The CDR3 is made up of 13 amino acids. Germline V CDR1 and CDR2: SNHLY, FYNNEI. This CDR3 reads CASSPGYNSPLHF. The CDR3 DNA reads as TGTGCCAGCAGCCCGGGATATAATTCACCCCTCCACTTT.

The chain recombines TRBV10-3 with TRBJ2-7; D is possibly TRBD2 (5 bases). CDR3 size: 15 residues. Between the trimmed V and J ends, which lost 5 bases and 2 bases, there was a span of 16 bases. Germline lookup yields CDR1 ENHRY and CDR2 SYGVKD. Written as DNA, the CDR3 is TGTGCCATCAGTCCCGGGGTTAGCGAGGCCTACGAGCAGTACTTC. Translation gives CAISPGVSEAYEQYF.

V gene TRBV18 combines with J gene TRBJ1-6; D not certain. V lost 0 bases to trimming and J lost 7 bases, with 4 bases between them. CDR1 and CDR2 from the germline V gene are KGHSH and LQKENI. The CDR3 length is 13 residues. In DNA, the CDR3 is TGTGCCAGCTCACCACCGAGAAATTCACCCCTCCACTTT. This codes for CASSPPRNSPLHF.

In its sample, this clone was seen a few times. The rearrangement uses TRBV7-9 and TRBJ1-2; TRBD1 agrees at 8 bases. CDR1 is SEHNR and CDR2 is FQNEAQ in the germline V gene (reference sequence). CDR3 length: 18 amino acids. V shed 5 bases, J shed 2 bases, and the junction held 16 bases outside the gene matches. DNA of the CDR3: TGTGCCAGCAGCCCCCAATATCCCGACAGGGGTTGGAACTATGGCTACACCTTC. As protein: CASSPQYPDRGWNYGYTF.

This clone was counted between two and nine times. The chain couples TRBV27 to TRBJ2-7; the D gene is possibly TRBD2 (7 bases). CDR1 is MNHEY, CDR2 SMNVEV, per germline (reference sequence). This CDR3 region has 13 residues. Between the trimmed V and J ends, which lost 6 bases and 4 bases, there was a span of 13 bases. CDR3 in DNA: TGTGCCAGCAGGGAGGGGGGGACTTACGAGCAGTACTTC. It translates to CASREGGTYEQYF.

The CDR3: CASSMGRGPNYGYTF. The CDR3 coding sequence is TGTGCCAGTAGTATGGGCAGGGGGCCTAACTATGGCTACACCTTC. This sequence joins TRBV19 and TRBJ1-2, with 8 bases that match TRBD1. J was trimmed by 0 bases and V by 3 bases; bases with no gene match: 3. The CDR3 contains 15 residues. Looked up from germline, CDR1 is LNHDA and CDR2 is SQIVND (reference sequence). The variable domain in full, with the rest retrieved from reference TRBV19 and TRBJ1-2, is DGGITQSPKYLFRKEGQNVTLSCEQNLNHDAMYWYRQDPGQGLRLIYYSQIVNDFQKGDIAEGYSVSREKKESFPLTVTSAQKNPTAFYLCASSMGRGPNYGYTFGSGTRLTVV.

This chain uses TRBV30 with TRBJ1-5; D call uncertain. The CDR3 sequence is 16 residues long. Trimming removed 3 bases from V and 5 bases from J, with 20 bases in between. CDR1 and CDR2 from the germline V gene are GTSNPN and SVGIG (reference sequence). CDR3 amino acids: CAWSYRGPPGDQPQHF. CDR3 in DNA: TGTGCCTGGAGCTATCGCGGCCCACCCGGAGATCAGCCCCAGCATTTT. The whole variable domain, filled in from reference TRBV30 and TRBJ1-5, reads SQTIHQWPATLVQPVGSPLSLECTVEGTSNPNLYWYRQAAGRGLQLLFYSVGIGQISSEVPQNLSASRPQDRQFILSSKKLLLSDSGFYLCAWSYRGPPGDQPQHFGDGTRLSIL.

The rearrangement links TRBV6-5 to TRBJ2-7, with a tentative D call TRBD2 (5 bases). The CDR3 length is 13 residues. Germline assignment: CDR1 MNHEY and CDR2 SVGAGI. V dropped 8 bases and J dropped 7 bases, with 18 bases sitting between them. The CDR3 DNA sequence: TGTGCCAGCCAGCGGATCACCGCCGGGGAGCAGTACTTC. Protein sequence: CASQRITAGEQYF.

Of note for this clone: Its ends do not fully match the called genes, so a read error is possible. The chain combines TRBV5-8 with TRBJ2-1; 9 nucleotides agree with TRBD2. Germline CDR1 is SGHTS and CDR2 is YDEGEE. This CDR3 region has 13 residues. The CDR3 protein is CASRPSGGGAEVF. The CDR3 nucleotides read TGTGCCAGCAGGCCGTCGGGCGGGGGGGCTGAGGTCTTC.

The rearrangement joins TRBV5-4 to TRBJ2-3, with D perhaps TRBD2 (6 bases). CDR3 length equals 13 residues. The V end lost 4 bases, the J end lost 4 bases, and 10 bases lay between the germline ends. Germline CDR1 is SGHNT and CDR2 is YYREEE (reference sequence). This chain's CDR3 is CASSTWGADTQYF. In DNA form, the CDR3 reads TGTGCCAGCAGCACATGGGGGGCAGATACGCAGTATTTT. The variable domain in full, with the rest retrieved from reference TRBV5-4 and TRBJ2-3, is ETGVTQSPTHLIKTRGQQVTLRCSSQSGHNTVSWYQQALGQGPQFIFQYYREEENGRGNFPPRFSGLQFPNYSSELNVNALELDDSALYLCASSTWGADTQYFGPGTRLTVL.

The rearrangement uses TRBV6-5 and TRBJ1-1; perhaps TRBD1 as D (5 bases). V was shortened by 6 bases and J by 1 base, with 9 bases between the two germline ends. Germline V lookup: CDR1 MNHEY, CDR2 SVGAGI. The CDR3 has 13 amino acids. CDR3 nucleotide sequence: TGTGCCAGCAGGTGGGGGGGGAACACTGAAGCTTTCTTT. The encoded protein is CASRWGGNTEAFF.

The chain links TRBV6-9 to TRBJ1-4, with 11 nucleotides matching TRBD1. The J segment lost 0 bases and the V segment lost 11 bases, leaving 17 bases of the junction unmatched. Germline-derived CDR1 and CDR2 are MNHGY and SVAAGI. The length of the CDR3 is 19 residues. The CDR3 nucleotides are TGTGCCGGAGTAGGGCGGGACAGGGGGAGTATTCCAACTAATGAAAAACTGTTTTTT. It specifies CAGVGRDRGSIPTNEKLFF.

The CDR3 sequence: CASSVQGGNTEAFF. The CDR3 bases are TGTGCCAGCAGTGTCCAGGGCGGGAACACTGAAGCTTTCTTT. This sequence joins TRBV25-1 and TRBJ1-1; D is possibly TRBD1 (5 bases). Trimming cost V 4 bases and J 1 base, with 10 bases left between them. This CDR3 region has 14 residues. Germline loops: CDR1 MGHDK, CDR2 SYGVNS.